The 5 T cell receptor beta chains presented below share a single source sample, sequenced in a study of OX40 agonist ivuxolimab in advanced cancers. The library relied on the immunoSEQ multiplex PCR assay. TCRdb took over this immuneACCESS table, retaining in-frame rearrangements with V and J assigned. Such tables are incomplete; in checked studies, under half of the missing clones stem from an unresolved V gene, and the remainder is unexplained. For this sample the table gives some 60,000 clones, of which about 89% were detected only once. The ten most abundant clones make up about 14% of the sample. The sample here was CD4+ or CD8+ T cells sorted from blood, taken in a trial of the OX40 agonist ivuxolimab. The origin of the receptors is an adult with an advanced solid tumor such as melanoma, head and neck, liver or kidney cancer.

This sequence joins TRBV4-1 and TRBJ2-3; D is ambiguous. Germline CDR1 is MGHRA and CDR2 is YSYEKL. The CDR3 runs 15 residues. V lost 0 bases and J lost 2, with 9 bases in between. The CDR3 coding sequence is TGCGCCAGCAGCCAAGAGGGCCATCCCACAGATACGCAGTATTTT. It encodes CASSQEGHPTDTQYF.

J is TRBJ2-7 and V is TRBV27; D may be TRBD1 (5 bases). The V end lost 2 bases, the J end lost 5 bases, and 16 bases lay between the germline ends. The CDR3 length is 15 residues. Germline V gives CDR1 MNHEY, CDR2 SMNVEV (reference sequence). CDR3 coding DNA: TGTGCCAGCAGTTTAAGAGACAGTCGAGTGGACGAGCAGTACTTC. Residues: CASSLRDSRVDEQYF.

The CDR3 sequence is CASSAPGQGKNIQYF. Here the CDR3 DNA reads TGTGCCAGCAGTGCCCCGGGACAGGGAAAAAACATTCAGTACTTC. The chain links TRBV6-5 to TRBJ2-4; 9 bases line up with TRBD1. The CDR3 extends over 15 amino acids. V was pared by 5 bases and J by 4 bases, with 6 bases of the junction left unmatched. Per germline, CDR1 MNHEY and CDR2 SVGAGI.

The chain employs TRBV11-3 and TRBJ2-7; D is unresolved. Germline CDR1 is SGHNT and CDR2 is YENEEA. Trimming removed 5 bases from V and 3 bases from J, with 5 bases in between. The CDR3 is 11 amino acids. The CDR3 region is CASSQNYEQYF. In DNA, the CDR3 is TGTGCCAGCAGCCAGAACTACGAGCAGTACTTC.

CDR3 amino acids: CASSAGYSTDTQYF. CDR3 nucleotide sequence: TGTGCCAGCAGTGCAGGTTACAGCACAGATACGCAGTATTTT. This chain links TRBV6-5 with TRBJ2-3, with D hard to call. CDR3 size: 14 residues. In germline, CDR1 is MNHEY, CDR2 SVGAGI. With 5 bases removed from V and 0 bases from J, the gap between germline ends came to 9 bases.